The 24 T cell receptor beta chains given below trace back to one sample, sequenced in a study. TCRdb re-derived calls from the 5' RACE reads in MiXCR, one entry per CDR3 protein. Of some 44,000 distinct CDR3 sequences in the sample, over 25% were seen once. Sequences were obtained from tumor-infiltrating memory CD4+ T cells sorted from the breast tumor. Specified subset: memory CD4+ T cells, CD4+CD45RO+CD25-. These receptors all stem from a female donor with breast cancer.

This clonotype has just a few counts. V is TRBV29-1 and J is TRBJ1-1, with D possibly TRBD1 on 6 matching bases. The V gene lost 4 bases and the J gene lost 4 bases, with 13 bases spanning the gap. From germline, CDR1 is SQVTM and CDR2 ANQGSEA. CDR3 size: 13 residues. CDR3 DNA: TGCAGCGTTGGCACAGGGTTGGGCACTGAAGCTTTCTTT. It specifies CSVGTGLGTEAFF. Complete variable domain (other parts from reference TRBV29-1 and TRBJ1-1): SAVISQKPSRDICQRGTSLTIQCQVDSQVTMMFWYRQQPGQSLTLIATANQGSEATYESGFVIDKFPISRPNLTFSTLTVSNMSPEDSSIYLCSVGTGLGTEAFFGQGTRLTVV.

This sequence joins TRBV2 and TRBJ2-1, with D possibly TRBD2 on 6 matching bases. This CDR3 is built from 16 residues. Trimming removed 6 bases at V and 6 bases at J, with 21 bases between. In germline, CDR1 is SNHLY, CDR2 FYNNEI. The CDR3 loop reads CASRGPMSPRGNEQFF. The CDR3 nucleotides read TGTGCCAGCAGGGGCCCCATGAGCCCGCGGGGCAATGAGCAGTTCTTC.

On this clonotype itself: This likely comes from a read error, as the CDR3 has no conserved phenylalanine or tryptophan at its end. This chain connects TRBV28 to TRBJ1-5, with no clear D. This CDR3 is built from 14 residues. V lost 7 bases and J 0 bases, leaving 10 bases between the germline ends. Germline V gene data show CDR1 as MDHEN and CDR2 as SYDVKM. The CDR3 DNA sequence: TGTGCCAGCACCTGGACCCATAGCAATCAGCCCCAGCATTCT. It specifies CASTWTHSNQPQHS.

This clonotype was counted a few times. Here the CDR3 DNA reads TGCGCCAGCAGCTTGGGGGTAGAAGTAACAGATACGCAGTATTTT. It is translated as CASSLGVEVTDTQYF. The chain carries TRBV5-1 and TRBJ2-3; D remains ambiguous. Trimming pared 0 bases from V and 3 bases from J, leaving 11 bases between. The CDR3 spans 15 residues. CDR1 is SGHRS, CDR2 YFSETQ, per germline.

The V call is TRBV20-1, the J call TRBJ1-1; tentative D call: TRBD1 (5 bases). CDR3 length: 12 amino acids. Germline CDR1 is DFQATT and CDR2 is SNEGSKA (reference sequence). Trimming stripped 4 bases from V and 4 bases from J, with 10 bases between. DNA for the CDR3: TGCAGTGCTATCCAGGGAGGCACTGAAGCTTTCTTT. As protein: CSAIQGGTEAFF.

This clonotype appeared a few times. The chain recombines TRBV5-1 with TRBJ2-5; a possible D gene is TRBD1 (6 bases). This CDR3 comprises 15 residues. From germline, CDR1 is SGHRS and CDR2 YFSETQ. V was trimmed by 3 bases and J by 1 base, leaving 13 bases between them. CDR3 DNA: TGCGCCAGCAGCTCCGCACAGGGCGCCCAAGAGACCCAGTACTTC. Protein sequence: CASSSAQGAQETQYF. Full variable domain (rest looked up from reference TRBV5-1 and TRBJ2-5): KAGVTQTPRYLIKTRGQQVTLSCSPISGHRSVSWYQQTPGQGLQFLFEYFSETQRNKGNFPGRFSGRQFSNSRSEMNVSTLELGDSALYLCASSSAQGAQETQYFGPGTRLLVL.

In this sample, this clonotype turned up a few times. This chain uses TRBV5-1 with TRBJ2-1, with 7 bases fitting TRBD1. This CDR3 is built from 15 residues. From germline, CDR1 is SGHRS and CDR2 YFSETQ. The trim removed 2 bases at V and 2 bases at J, leaving 4 bases unmatched. Here the CDR3 DNA reads TGCGCCAGCAGCTTCGATCAGGGGGCCTACAATGAGCAGTTCTTC. Amino acids: CASSFDQGAYNEQFF.

Details on this clonotype: The junction departs from germline at one end; a sequencing error may be responsible. The chain recombines TRBV27 with TRBJ2-7, with 9 bases that match TRBD2. The CDR3 contains 17 residues. Germline CDR1 and CDR2: MNHEY and SMNVEV (reference sequence). CDR3 nucleotides: TGCGCCAGCAAACCAGCGCCAGGGGGACTAGCAGGCTACGAGCAGTACTTC. Residues: CASKPAPGGLAGYEQYF.

This clonotype was detected only a few times. V usage is TRBV6-2 or TRBV6-3 and J usage is TRBJ2-5, with D unclear. CDR1 is MNHEY, CDR2 SVGEGT, per germline. V lost 6 bases and J lost 5, with 16 bases in between. The CDR3 loop spans 14 amino acids. CDR3 sequence reads: CASSLLTRTETQYF. CDR3 DNA sequence: TGTGCCAGCAGCCTTCTGACCCGGACGGAGACCCAGTACTTC.

This clonotype has a handful of counts. This chain connects TRBV11-1 to TRBJ1-1; D is undetermined. The CDR3 is 12 amino acids. Germline CDR1 reads SGHAT; CDR2 reads FQDESV (reference sequence). V lost 5 bases, J lost 3 bases, and 7 bases lay in between. This CDR3 reads CASSVRDTEAFF. CDR3 DNA: TGTGCCAGCAGCGTCCGGGACACTGAAGCTTTCTTT.

This clonotype was counted only a few times. The V gene is TRBV20-1, the J gene TRBJ1-6, with D perhaps TRBD1 (6 bases). CDR3 length: 16 amino acids. Germline CDR1 is DFQATT and CDR2 is SNEGSKA (reference sequence). Deletions cut 0 bases from V and 7 bases from J, with 16 bases between. In DNA, the CDR3 is TGCAGTGCTAGAGATCCTCGACAGGAAAACAATTCACCCCTCCACTTT. Protein sequence: CSARDPRQENNSPLHF.

The rearrangement uses TRBV7-3 and TRBJ2-3, with 13 nucleotides matching TRBD2. This CDR3 has 17 amino acids. Germline CDR1 and CDR2: SGHTA and FQGTGA. With 5 bases clipped from V and 8 bases from J, the junction kept 13 bases outside the gene matches. Written as DNA, the CDR3 is TGTGCCAGCAGCCCCGGACTAGCGGGGGCCCGCGGGAGTACGCAGTATTTT. Encoded protein: CASSPGLAGARGSTQYF.

This clonotype was counted a few times. This rearrangement joins TRBV7-2 to TRBJ2-1, with a weak D call TRBD2 (5 bases). The CDR3 contains 16 residues. V gave up 1 base and J gave up 6 bases, with 16 bases separating them. The germline CDR1 and CDR2 sequences are SGHTA and FQGNSA. The DNA of the CDR3 is TGTGCCAGCAGCTTAGACGCCTTGCTAGCCCGCAATGAGCAGTTCTTC. Translation gives CASSLDALLARNEQFF.

The chain joins TRBV7-3 to TRBJ2-1; 9 nucleotides agree with TRBD1. Trimming took 3 bases from V and 5 from J; bases not matched to a gene: 2. The CDR3 contains 14 residues. Looked up from germline, CDR1 is SGHTA and CDR2 is FQGTGA. CDR3 coding DNA: TGTGCCAGCAGCTTGGGGGACAGGGACAATGAGCAGTTCTTC. As protein: CASSLGDRDNEQFF.

A word on this clonotype: Just one base apart from a much larger clone, this may be a read error. This chain connects TRBV4-3 to TRBJ2-2; D unresolved. Germline-derived CDR1 and CDR2 are LGHNA and YSLEER. This CDR3 comprises 15 residues. The CDR3: CASGQDFADTGELFF. For the CDR3, the DNA is TGCGCCAGCGGCCAAGATTTCGCGGACACCGGGGAGCTGTTTTTT.

With regard to this clonotype: This sequence may be a read error, since a much larger clone differs from it by one base. J is TRBJ2-5 and V is TRBV29-1; D not resolved. The CDR3 length is 14 residues. The V gene's germline CDR1 is SQVTM and CDR2 ANQGSEA. The DNA of the CDR3 is TGCGGCGTTGCTAAAAATTCCGCAGTTGAGACCCAGTACTTC. Translated, it gives CGVAKNSAVETQYF.

This clonotype occurred a few times. The chain carries TRBV5-1 and TRBJ1-2; 7 bases are shared with TRBD1. Germline CDR1 SGHRS, CDR2 YFSETQ. The CDR3 extends over 15 amino acids. V dropped 4 bases and J dropped 8; count of bases not matched to a gene: 14. DNA of the CDR3: TGCGCCAGCAGCCGAACGACGACAGGGAGGGAAGGCTACACCTTC. Translating it yields CASSRTTTGREGYTF. The full variable domain, its missing parts supplied by reference TRBV5-1 and TRBJ1-2, is KAGVTQTPRYLIKTRGQQVTLSCSPISGHRSVSWYQQTPGQGLQFLFEYFSETQRNKGNFPGRFSGRQFSNSRSEMNVSTLELGDSALYLCASSRTTTGREGYTFGSGTRLTVV.

J is TRBJ2-7 and V is TRBV7-6; D is possibly TRBD2 (5 bases). Deletions cut 3 bases from V and 3 bases from J, with 12 bases between. Germline assignment: CDR1 SGHVS and CDR2 FNYEAQ. The CDR3 sequence is 14 residues long. CDR3 protein: CASSFRLEGYEQYF. The CDR3 coding sequence is TGTGCCAGCAGCTTCCGGCTAGAGGGCTACGAGCAGTACTTC.

This clonotype has more than one count but fewer than ten. The genes are TRBV7-9 and TRBJ2-5; 9 nucleotides align to TRBD1. CDR1 and CDR2 from the germline V gene are SEHNR and FQNEAQ (reference sequence). The CDR3 contains 14 residues. Trimming cost V 5 bases and J 4 bases; bases outside gene matches: 5. CDR3 nucleotide sequence: TGTGCCAGCAGCGAACAGGGGGCCGGAGAGACCCAGTACTTC. Translation gives CASSEQGAGETQYF.

As for this clonotype: A much more abundant neighbour one base away suggests this may be a read error. This chain connects TRBV6-5 to TRBJ2-7, with TRBD2 matching over 12 bases. In germline, CDR1 is MNHEY, CDR2 SVGAGI. This CDR3 contains 14 residues. J was trimmed by 6 bases and V by 6 bases; bases with no gene match: 6. The CDR3, as DNA: TGTGCCAGCAGGTCGACTAGCGGGAGTTGCGAGCAGTACTTC. It encodes CASRSTSGSCEQYF.

The chain recombines TRBV11-2 with TRBJ2-1, with a weak D call TRBD2 (5 bases). This CDR3 spans 13 amino acids. From germline, CDR1 is SGHAT and CDR2 FQNNGV. The V end was cut by 5 bases, the J end by 3 bases, with 8 bases between. The CDR3 region has the DNA TGTGCCAGCAGCCCAGACTACTACAATGAGCAGTTCTTC. Its protein product is CASSPDYYNEQFF.

The rearrangement uses TRBV4-2 and TRBJ2-5; TRBD2 agrees at 14 bases. The ends lost 2 bases at V and 5 bases at J; junction bases unmatched: 16. There are 20 residues in the CDR3. CDR1 and CDR2 from the germline V gene are LGHNA and YNFKEQ. CDR3 in DNA: TGTGCCAGCAGCCAACCGACGGGACTAGCGGGAGAACCATTAGGGGAGACCCAGTACTTC. As protein: CASSQPTGLAGEPLGETQYF.

The V call is TRBV30, the J call TRBJ2-1, with D perhaps being TRBD1 or TRBD2 (5 bases each). The germline gives CDR1 GTSNPN, CDR2 SVGIG (reference sequence). The ends were cut back, 6 bases at V and 10 bases at J, with 7 bases in the middle. The CDR3 has 9 amino acids. CDR3: CACGDEQFF. The CDR3 nucleotides read TGTGCCTGCGGGGACGAGCAGTTCTTC.

Regarding this clonotype: A much larger clone lies one base from this, so it may be a read error. This chain links TRBV4-3 with TRBJ2-2, with TRBD1 identical over 7 bases. This CDR3 is 14 amino acids long. Looked up from germline, CDR1 is LGHNA and CDR2 is YSLEER. The CDR3 DNA sequence: TGCACCAGCAGCCCCGACAGGGACACCGGGGAGCTGTTTTTT. The encoded protein is CTSSPDRDTGELFF.